The next 20 T cell receptor beta chains were all read from a single sample in a study of tissue T cells after allogeneic stem cell transplantation. Sequencing used immunoSEQ multiplex PCR; TCRdb keeps in-frame clones, though not all of them. The table lists approximately 1,900 clones, about half of them singletons. Time point indicated: mouse harvest day 7 after allogeneic transplant. Each mouse received 10^7 T-cell-depleted marrow cells plus 10^6 splenic CD5+ T cells by tail vein. Sequencing was carried out using spleen. The receptors derive from a female BALB/c mouse given C57BL/6 T cells with graft-versus-host disease after an allogeneic hematopoietic cell transplant.

A note on this clone: All gene names here are mouse names. The read is 1 residue too short to cover the CDR3 end, so that end is filled in from the germline J gene. The chain uses TRBV16 and TRBJ2-7; 14 bases map to TRBD2. V trimming: 1 base; J trimming: 6 bases; junction bases outside the gene matches: 2. The CDR3 extends over 15 amino acids. In germline, CDR1 is SGHSA, CDR2 FRNQAP. The CDR3 here is CASSLGGLGGLEQYF. The sequenced CDR3 bases are TGTGCAAGCAGCTTAGGGGGACTGGGGGGGCTTGAACAGTAC.

This clone is classed as large. The germline and genes are mouse ones. The missing CDR3 end, 1 residue past where the read stops, is filled in from the germline J gene. The chain links TRBV29 to TRBJ2-7, with D tentatively TRBD1 (5 bases). The length of the CDR3 is 12 residues. V lost 6 bases to trimming and J lost 3 bases, with 9 bases between them. In germline, CDR1 is MSHET, CDR2 SYDVDS. Partial CDR3 DNA: TGTGCTAGCAGCTTGACAGACTATGAACAGTAC. Translating gives CASSLTDYEQY. The full CDR3 reads CASSLTDYEQYF.

This clone is termed large (0.1 to 1%). Any gene name here is a mouse gene name. The read terminates 1 residue before the CDR3 end, so the remaining end is supplied by the germline J gene. The gene calls are TRBV5 and TRBJ1-2; perhaps TRBD1 as D (5 bases). This CDR3 comprises 14 residues. V lost 5 bases and J 0 bases, leaving 10 bases between the germline ends. Germline CDR1 is LGHNA and CDR2 is YNLKQL (reference sequence). The CDR3 here is CASSGHPANSDYTF. The CDR3 bases that were read are TGTGCCAGCAGCGGACACCCTGCAAACTCCGACTACACC.

This clone was seen a handful of times. Mouse gene names and germline throughout. The read halts 1 residue ahead of the CDR3 end, with the missing end drawn from the germline J gene. The chain carries TRBV29 and TRBJ2-7; 7 bases are a match to TRBD1. This CDR3 is 12 amino acids long. Unmatched junction bases numbered 2, after V lost 5 bases and J lost 4 bases. CDR1 MSHET and CDR2 SYDVDS come from the germline V gene. CDR3 protein: CASSPGQYEQYF. The part of the CDR3 DNA that was read is TGTGCTAGCAGTCCGGGACAGTATGAACAGTAC. The variable domain in full, completed from reference TRBV29 and TRBJ2-7, reads DMKVTQMPRYLIKRMGENVLLECGQDMSHETMYWYRQDPGLGLQLIYISYDVDSNSEGDIPKGYRVSRKKREHFSLILDSAKTNQTSVYFCASSPGQYEQYFGPGTRLTVL.

Remarks on this clone: Genes here carry mouse names. The read is 1 residue too short to cover the CDR3 end, so that end is filled in from the germline J gene. This sequence joins TRBV1 and TRBJ1-1, with D maybe TRBD1 (6 bases). Trimming left V 3 bases short and J 0 bases short, with 8 bases between. This CDR3 comprises 14 residues. Germline V gene lookup returns CDR1 NSQYPW and CDR2 LRSPGD (reference sequence). The sequenced CDR3 bases are TGCACCTGCAGTGCGGGACAACCAAACACAGAAGTCTTC. Amino acid sequence: CTCSAGQPNTEVF. The full CDR3 sequence reads CTCSAGQPNTEVFF.

Comments on this clone: Here the gene names and germline are mouse. The DNA ends 1 residue before the CDR3 does, and the rest of the CDR3 is filled in from the germline J gene. The J gene is TRBJ2-2, the V gene TRBV3; D possibly uses TRBD1 or TRBD2 (5 bases each). This CDR3 comprises 15 residues. Looked up from germline, CDR1 is SNHLY and CDR2 is FYNGKV (reference sequence). Trimming shortened V by 1 base and J by 0 bases, and 6 bases separated the two germline ends. The CDR3: CASSLGGSNTGQLYF. The CDR3 bases that were read are TGTGCCAGCAGCTTAGGGGGGTCAAACACCGGGCAGCTCTAC.

On this clone itself: These gene names are mouse names. The read ends 1 residue shy of where the CDR3 ends; the end is completed using the germline J gene. The chain carries TRBV14 and TRBJ2-4; 7 nucleotides match TRBD1. The CDR3 has 12 residues. The V segment lost 3 bases and the J segment 8 bases; nucleotides outside the gene matches: 3. The germline V gene has CDR1 SGHDT and CDR2 FRDEAV. The chain's CDR3 is CASSYRGATLYF. The covered CDR3 bases are TGTGCCAGCAGTTACAGGGGAGCCACCTTGTAC.

Comments on this clone: The gene names given are mouse names. The DNA ends 1 residue before the CDR3 does, and the rest of the CDR3 is filled in from the germline J gene. The chain combines TRBV20 with TRBJ1-3, with a possible D match to TRBD1 (6 bases). Per germline, CDR1 GFQATS and CDR2 STVNSAI. The CDR3 spans 14 residues. With 0 bases removed from V and 0 bases from J, the gap between germline ends came to 6 bases. The DNA read from the CDR3 is TGTGGTGCTAGGGAACAGGGTTCTGGAAATACGCTCTAT. Translated: CGAREQGSGNTLY. The whole CDR3 sequence reads CGAREQGSGNTLYF.

This clone was seen a few times. Mouse gene names and germline throughout. The observed sequence ends 1 residue before the CDR3 terminus, with the missing tail filled in from the germline J gene. The chain is built from TRBV3 and TRBJ1-3; D is unclear. Trimming shortened V by 4 bases and J by 0 bases, and 7 bases separated the two germline ends. Per the germline V gene, CDR1 is SNHLY and CDR2 is FYNGKV (reference sequence). The CDR3 totals 14 residues. The CDR3 bases that were read are TGTGCCAGCAGCTCGACACTTTCTGGAAATACGCTCTAT. As protein: CASSSTLSGNTLY. The whole CDR3 protein reads CASSSTLSGNTLYF.

Notes on this clone: Here the gene names and germline are mouse. CDR3 residues: CASSLPGGALEQYF. The CDR3 DNA, read in part, is TGTGCCAGCTCTCTCCCTGGGGGGGCGCTCGAACAGTAC. This rearrangement joins TRBV12-1 to TRBJ2-7; 10 bases align to TRBD2. From the germline J gene comes the end of the CDR3, since the read stops 1 residue before it. Germline V lookup: CDR1 SGHSN, CDR2 HYEKVE. With 0 bases clipped from V and 7 bases from J, the junction kept 5 bases outside the gene matches. This CDR3 is 14 amino acids long.

This clone was seen just once. Gene and germline names: mouse. Incomplete CDR3 DNA: TGTGCCAGCAGCCAACAGAGTGCAGAAACGCTGTAT. Its translation: CASSQQSAETLY. The whole CDR3 reads CASSQQSAETLYF. The genes are TRBV4 and TRBJ2-3; no firm D call. Read data end 1 residue before the CDR3 end; the end is taken from the germline J gene. Trimming pared 5 bases from V and 0 bases from J, leaving 6 bases between. The CDR3 extends over 13 amino acids. Germline CDR1 LGHDT, CDR2 YNNKQL (reference sequence).

This clone occurred a few times. The gene symbols are mouse symbols. The read ends 1 residue before the CDR3 terminus; that terminus is restored from the germline J gene. The gene calls are TRBV14 and TRBJ1-5, with no clear D. Germline V CDR1 and CDR2: SGHDT, FRDEAV. V was shortened by 5 bases and J by 6 bases, with 9 bases between the two germline ends. The CDR3 length is 12 residues. Partial CDR3 DNA: TGTGCCAGCAGCCAACAGATCCAGGCTCCGCTT. It yields the protein CASSQQIQAPL. Given in full, the CDR3 is CASSQQIQAPLF.

As to this clone: Gene and germline names: mouse. The CDR3 goes on 1 residue after the read ends, and that part is filled in from the germline J gene. V gene TRBV26 combines with J gene TRBJ2-5; D might be TRBD1 (5 bases). The CDR3 totals 14 residues. CDR1 and CDR2 from the germline V gene are KGHPV and FQNQEV (reference sequence). Trimming cost V 0 bases and J 6 bases, with 10 bases left between them. The CDR3 region is CASSLSQGWDTQYF. Partial CDR3 DNA: TGTGCCAGCAGTCTGTCTCAGGGATGGGACACCCAGTAC.

In the case of this clone: Mouse germline and gene names are used. The read ends 1 residue shy of where the CDR3 ends; the end is completed using the germline J gene. The chain has TRBV16 and TRBJ1-1, with TRBD1 matching 9 bases. The V gene's germline CDR1 is SGHSA and CDR2 FRNQAP. The CDR3 is made up of 14 amino acids. V shed 5 bases, J shed 0 bases, and the junction held 1 base outside the gene matches. Partial CDR3 DNA: TGTGCAAGCAGCGACAGGGGGGCAAACACAGAAGTCTTC. Amino acid sequence: CASSDRGANTEVF. The entire CDR3 protein reads CASSDRGANTEVFF. Supplemented by reference TRBV16 and TRBJ1-1, the full variable domain reads NAGVIQTPRHKVTGKGQEATLWCEPISGHSAVFWYRQTIVQGLEFLTYFRNQAPIDDSGMPKERFSAQMPNQSHSTLKIQSTQPQDSAVYLCASSDRGANTEVFFGKGTRLTVV.

Within the sample, this clone is large. Genes here carry mouse names. The CDR3 end is not reached by the read, which stops 1 residue before it; the germline J gene fills it in. The rearrangement links TRBV29 to TRBJ1-2; TRBD1 might be the D (5 bases). The V and J ends lost 2 bases and 3 bases respectively, with 7 bases between them. CDR3 size: 13 residues. Germline values: CDR1 MSHET, CDR2 SYDVDS. Partial CDR3 DNA: TGTGCTAGCAGTTTACCGGGGGACTCCGACTACACC. This gives the protein CASSLPGDSDYT. The entire CDR3 reads CASSLPGDSDYTF.

Concerning this clone itself: The gene names here belong to mouse. The CDR3 end is not reached by the read, which stops 1 residue before it; the germline J gene fills it in. This rearrangement joins TRBV13-1 to TRBJ2-7; 8 bases agree with TRBD2. Germline V gene sequence: CDR1 NSHNY, CDR2 SYGAGN. V trimming: 7 bases; J trimming: 7 bases; junction bases outside the gene matches: 4. This CDR3 spans 11 amino acids. CDR3: CASRGGGEQYF. The sequenced CDR3 bases are TGTGCCAGCCGGGGGGGCGGGGAACAGTAC.

A remark on this clone: Here the gene names and germline are mouse. The read finishes 1 residue shy of the CDR3 end, and the germline J gene is used to complete it. This chain joins TRBV4 and TRBJ2-1, with D tentatively TRBD2 (6 bases). Trimming stripped 3 bases from V and 7 bases from J, with 7 bases between. From germline, CDR1 is LGHDT and CDR2 YNNKQL (reference sequence). The length of the CDR3 is 12 residues. CDR3 bases read: TGTGCCAGCAGCTATTGGGGGGCTGAGCAGTTC. Its translation: CASSYWGAEQF. The full CDR3 protein is CASSYWGAEQFF.

This clone rates as large. The gene names given are mouse names. With the read ending 1 residue before the CDR3 end, the germline J gene is used to fill in that end. This chain connects TRBV20 to TRBJ2-7, with 10 bases that match TRBD2. CDR3 size: 14 residues. J was trimmed by 3 bases and V by 3 bases; bases with no gene match: 5. Germline V gene sequence: CDR1 GFQATS, CDR2 STVNSAI. The CDR3 spells CGASSGTGVYEQYF. The sequenced CDR3 bases are TGTGGTGCTAGTTCCGGGACTGGGGTCTATGAACAGTAC. The full variable domain, completed using reference TRBV20 and TRBJ2-7, is GALVYQYPRRTICKSGTSMRMECQAVGFQATSVAWYRQSPQKTFELIALSTVNSAIKYEQNFTQEKFPISHPNLSFSSMTVLNAYLEDRGLYLCGASSGTGVYEQYFGPGTRLTVL.

In the case of this clone: Gene names are mouse gene names. Incomplete CDR3 DNA: TGTGCCAGCGGTGAACCAGGGAACACAGAAGTCTTC. It yields the protein CASGEPGNTEVF. The whole CDR3 protein is CASGEPGNTEVFF. The J gene is TRBJ1-1, the V gene TRBV13-2, with D unresolved. The read is 1 residue too short to cover the CDR3 end, so that end is filled in from the germline J gene. The germline V gene has CDR1 NNHNN and CDR2 SYGAGS (reference sequence). V was shortened by 2 bases and J by 1 base, with 6 bases between the two germline ends. The CDR3 consists of 13 residues.

As to this clone: Genes and germline come from the mouse. The read terminates 1 residue ahead of where the CDR3 ends, so the germline J gene completes it. This chain uses TRBV3 with TRBJ1-1; 8 positions agree with TRBD1. Trimming removed 1 base from V and 1 base from J; junction bases left unmatched: 2. The germline gives CDR1 SNHLY, CDR2 FYNGKV (reference sequence). This CDR3 has 15 amino acids. CDR3 bases read: TGTGCCAGCAGCTTAGAAGGGACAGGAAACACAGAAGTCTTC. It codes for CASSLEGTGNTEVF. The whole CDR3 region reads CASSLEGTGNTEVFF.